A single sample gave rise to the 24 T cell receptor beta chains below, sequenced in a study of T cell repertoires in ileal Crohn's disease. The method was immunoSEQ multiplex PCR; TCRdb's version includes in-frame clones alone and lacks a portion of them. The data hold tens of thousands of clones, with roughly 75% observed a single time. Sequencing was performed on ileal tissue. Receptor source: an adult with Crohn's disease.

CDR3 region: CASSAGAGRGNSPLHF. CDR3 DNA sequence: TGTGCCAGCAGCGCCGGAGCAGGCCGGGGTAATTCACCCCTCCACTTT. The V call is TRBV7-3, the J call TRBJ1-6; D is ambiguous. CDR3 length equals 16 residues. The germline V gene encodes CDR1 SGHTA and CDR2 FQGTGA. Trimming pared 5 bases from V and 6 bases from J, leaving 17 bases between.

The chain carries TRBV4-1 and TRBJ2-7, with 9 bases fitting TRBD2. V lost 1 base, J lost 0 bases, and 10 bases stayed unmatched. The CDR3 is made up of 18 amino acids. Germline V gives CDR1 MGHRA, CDR2 YSYEKL. CDR3 sequence: CASSQGLAGNPSSYEQYF. CDR3 nucleotides: TGCGCCAGCAGCCAAGGGCTAGCGGGGAACCCTAGCTCCTACGAGCAGTACTTC.

This chain links TRBV15 with TRBJ1-2; tentative D call: TRBD1 (6 bases). Trimming pared 5 bases from V and 6 bases from J, leaving 13 bases between. The germline V gene has CDR1 LNHNV and CDR2 YYDKDF (reference sequence). The CDR3 runs to 13 residues. The CDR3 bases are TGTGCCACCAGCCGGACAGCGGTAGATGGCTACACCTTC. Amino acids: CATSRTAVDGYTF.

V is TRBV7-3 and J is TRBJ1-1; possibly TRBD1 for D (6 bases). Germline CDR1 SGHTA, CDR2 FQGTGA. The CDR3 consists of 12 residues. The V end was cut by 1 base, the J end by 14 bases, with 14 bases between. The CDR3 DNA reads TGTGCCAGCAGCTTAATGGGGGCCACTTACTTCTTT. The encoded protein is CASSLMGATYFF.

The chain uses TRBV5-4 and TRBJ2-5; 12 bases agree with TRBD2. The V segment lost 4 bases and the J segment 7 bases; nucleotides outside the gene matches: 11. CDR3 length: 16 amino acids. CDR1 is SGHNT and CDR2 is YYREEE in the germline V gene (reference sequence). The CDR3 DNA is TGTGCCAGCAGCACCTCTAGCGGGAGGGGGGCTGGGACCCAGTACTTC. Its protein product is CASSTSSGRGAGTQYF.

The chain has TRBV20-1 and TRBJ1-2; unclear D gene. V dropped 2 bases and J dropped 3 bases, with 4 bases sitting between them. Germline CDR1 reads DFQATT; CDR2 reads SNEGSKA (reference sequence). CDR3 length: 11 residues. In nucleotides, the CDR3 is TGCAGTGCTAGACTTTACTATGGCTACACCTTC. Translating it yields CSARLYYGYTF.

V usage is TRBV6-5 and J usage is TRBJ2-1, with a tentative D call TRBD1 (6 bases). The CDR3 covers 14 residues. V lost 6 bases and J lost 7, with 16 bases in between. Germline CDR1 reads MNHEY; CDR2 reads SVGAGI. CDR3 amino acids: CASSRATRGNEQFF. The CDR3 region has the DNA TGTGCCAGCAGCCGGGCGACGAGGGGGAATGAGCAGTTCTTC.

This clone appeared a single time. The chain has TRBV10-3 and TRBJ2-1; D remains unclear. This CDR3 spans 15 amino acids. V was cut by 0 bases and J by 4 bases, with 10 bases left in between. From germline, CDR1 is ENHRY and CDR2 SYGVKD. CDR3 in amino acids: CAISESWVGYNEQFF. DNA of the CDR3: TGTGCCATCAGTGAGTCCTGGGTCGGGTACAATGAGCAGTTCTTC.

The V gene is TRBV9, the J gene TRBJ2-5; 12 nucleotides match TRBD2. Germline V lookup: CDR1 SGDLS, CDR2 YYNGEE. J lost 7 bases, V lost 3 bases, and 4 bases had no gene match. The CDR3 consists of 14 residues. CDR3 sequence reads: CASSALAGGGTQYF. The DNA of the CDR3 is TGTGCCAGCAGCGCCCTAGCGGGAGGGGGGACCCAGTACTTC. The whole variable domain, filled in from reference TRBV9 and TRBJ2-5, reads DSGVTQTPKHLITATGQRVTLRCSPRSGDLSVYWYQQSLDQGLQFLIQYYNGEERAKGNILERFSAQQFPDLHSELNLSSLELGDSALYFCASSALAGGGTQYFGPGTRLLVL.

This clone has just one count. The chain couples TRBV9 to TRBJ1-1; weak D call: TRBD1 (5 bases). The germline V gene encodes CDR1 SGDLS and CDR2 YYNGEE. V was cut by 0 bases and J by 4 bases, with 19 bases left in between. There are 17 residues in the CDR3. DNA for the CDR3: TGTGCCAGCAGCGTAGGGCAGACCTCCCCCGGGGGCACTGAAGCTTTCTTT. It yields the protein CASSVGQTSPGGTEAFF. Complete variable domain (other parts from reference TRBV9 and TRBJ1-1): DSGVTQTPKHLITATGQRVTLRCSPRSGDLSVYWYQQSLDQGLQFLIQYYNGEERAKGNILERFSAQQFPDLHSELNLSSLELGDSALYFCASSVGQTSPGGTEAFFGQGTRLTVV.

The chain is built from TRBV5-1 and TRBJ2-5; a weak D match, TRBD2 (5 bases). The CDR3 runs 16 residues. Trimming left V 1 base short and J 4 bases short, with 17 bases between. Germline assignment: CDR1 SGHRS and CDR2 YFSETQ. In DNA, the CDR3 is TGCGCCAGCAGCTTGACGCCCTTAACTAGGGCAGAGACCCAGTACTTC. Encoded protein: CASSLTPLTRAETQYF.

The chain couples TRBV5-1 to TRBJ1-2, with TRBD1 matching over 8 bases. Trimming at V came to 7 bases and at J to 4 bases, leaving 6 bases not matched to a gene. This CDR3 is 13 amino acids long. Germline assignment: CDR1 SGHRS and CDR2 YFSETQ. The CDR3 loop is CASRDRLAYGYTF. CDR3 in DNA: TGCGCCAGCCGGGACAGGTTGGCCTATGGCTACACCTTC.

This sequence joins TRBV4-1 and TRBJ2-1, with 12 bases aligning to TRBD2. This CDR3 is 19 amino acids long. Germline V gives CDR1 MGHRA, CDR2 YSYEKL. V shed 1 base and J 8 bases; nucleotides not matched to a gene: 15. The CDR3 DNA reads as TGCGCCAGCAGCCAAGCGTGGGAAGAGGCGACTAGCGGGAGACATGAGCAGTTCTTC. Amino acid sequence: CASSQAWEEATSGRHEQFF.

The chain uses TRBV5-1 and TRBJ2-1, with 10 bases identical to TRBD2. Per the germline V gene, CDR1 is SGHRS and CDR2 is YFSETQ. The CDR3 loop spans 15 amino acids. V shed 0 bases, J shed 3 bases, and the junction held 0 bases outside the gene matches. This chain's CDR3 is CASSLGLAGYNEQFF. The CDR3 nucleotides read TGCGCCAGCAGCTTGGGACTAGCGGGCTACAATGAGCAGTTCTTC.

This chain links TRBV2 with TRBJ2-3; 12 bases are a match to TRBD1. The CDR3 is 18 residues long. V shed 0 bases and J 7 bases; nucleotides not matched to a gene: 11. Looked up from germline, CDR1 is SNHLY and CDR2 is FYNNEI. CDR3 in DNA: TGTGCCAGCAGTGAAGCGCTCGGGACAGGGGGCGGTAGGCATACGCAGTATTTT. It encodes CASSEALGTGGGRHTQYF.

This clone was recorded only once. The gene calls are TRBV2 and TRBJ1-5, with 8 positions matching TRBD1. The ends lost 4 bases at V and 6 bases at J; junction bases unmatched: 5. The CDR3 runs 14 residues. CDR1 is SNHLY and CDR2 is FYNNEI in the germline V gene. CDR3 sequence reads: CASSGQGIGQPQHF. In nucleotides, the CDR3 is TGTGCCAGCAGTGGACAGGGGATAGGTCAGCCCCAGCATTTT.

This rearrangement joins TRBV7-2 to TRBJ1-1; no clear D. Trimming shortened V by 3 bases and J by 7 bases, and 3 bases separated the two germline ends. Germline V gives CDR1 SGHTA, CDR2 FQGNSA. The CDR3 sequence is 10 residues long. The CDR3 sequence is CASSLYEAFF. The CDR3 DNA is TGTGCCAGCAGCTTGTATGAAGCTTTCTTT.

This chain uses TRBV6-1 with TRBJ2-7; TRBD1 agrees at 9 bases. CDR1 is MNHNS, CDR2 SASEGT, per germline. V was clipped by 5 bases and J by 5 bases; unmatched bases: 7. The CDR3 is 14 amino acids. Here the CDR3 reads CASSWGQGLDEQYF. The CDR3 bases are TGTGCCAGCAGTTGGGGACAGGGTTTAGACGAGCAGTACTTC.

The chain couples TRBV5-8 to TRBJ1-1; 9 bases fit TRBD1. J gave up 4 bases and V 2 bases, and 6 bases lay outside the gene matches. This CDR3 contains 15 residues. Germline values: CDR1 SGHTS, CDR2 YDEGEE. The CDR3 here is CASSLILTGGTEAFF. The CDR3 DNA is TGTGCCAGCAGCTTAATACTGACAGGGGGCACTGAAGCTTTCTTT.

This rearrangement joins TRBV5-5 to TRBJ1-5; D gene uncertain. V was cut by 0 bases and J by 4 bases, with 11 bases left in between. The CDR3 is 15 amino acids. Germline V gene lookup returns CDR1 SGHKS and CDR2 YYEKEE (reference sequence). CDR3 nucleotides: TGTGCCAGCAGCTTGGTAATGGTAGAAAATCAGCCCCAGCATTTT. Translated, it gives CASSLVMVENQPQHF. The whole variable domain, remainder taken from reference TRBV5-5 and TRBJ1-5, is DAGVTQSPTHLIKTRGQQVTLRCSPISGHKSVSWYQQVLGQGPQFIFQYYEKEERGRGNFPDRFSARQFPNYSSELNVNALLLGDSALYLCASSLVMVENQPQHFGDGTRLSIL.

In this sample, this clone turned up once. CDR3 loop: CASSLVVAGEQYF. The CDR3 nucleotides read TGTGCCAGCAGCTTAGTGGTTGCGGGGGAGCAGTACTTC. The chain couples TRBV11-1 to TRBJ2-7, with D perhaps TRBD2 (6 bases). Per germline, CDR1 SGHAT and CDR2 FQDESV (reference sequence). The CDR3 is 13 residues long. V was pared by 1 base and J by 7 bases, with 11 bases between.

The J gene is TRBJ2-2, the V gene TRBV4-1; TRBD2 matches at 10 bases. From germline, CDR1 is MGHRA and CDR2 YSYEKL. The junction had 17 bases not matched to a gene; V was cut back by 0 bases and J by 4 bases. This CDR3 is built from 21 residues. The CDR3 reads CASSQDSLGLADQLATGELFF. In DNA, the CDR3 is TGCGCCAGCAGCCAAGATTCCCTCGGACTAGCGGATCAGCTCGCCACCGGGGAGCTGTTTTTT.

The V and J genes are TRBV7-4 and TRBJ1-1; possible D gene TRBD1, 5 bases. The CDR3 sequence is 14 residues long. In germline, CDR1 is SGHVT, CDR2 SQSDAQ. Between the trimmed V and J ends, which lost 5 bases and 3 bases, there was a span of 13 bases. Written as DNA, the CDR3 is TGTGCCAGCAGCCACGTAGGGGTCTACACTGAAGCTTTCTTT. Protein sequence: CASSHVGVYTEAFF. Drawing the rest from reference TRBV7-4 and TRBJ1-1, the complete variable domain is GAGVSQSPRYKVAKRGRDVALRCDSISGHVTLYWYRQTLGQGSEVLTYSQSDAQRDKSGRPSGRFSAERPERSVSTLKIQRTEQGDSAVYLCASSHVGVYTEAFFGQGTRLTVV.

The chain couples TRBV5-6 to TRBJ2-3, with 7 bases identical to TRBD1. CDR1 and CDR2 (germline): SGHDT, YYEEEE. The CDR3 covers 15 residues. Losses at the gene ends were 4 bases for V and 4 bases for J; bases not matched to a gene: 9. CDR3 region: CASSRNRGRADTQYF. The CDR3 DNA sequence: TGTGCCAGCAGCCGGAACAGGGGCCGGGCAGATACGCAGTATTTT.